The clone carrying this T cell receptor (beta chain) was observed a handful of times. The antigen is undetermined. 5'RACE with constant-segment primers built TCRalpha and TCRbeta cDNA libraries with UMIs. Each CDR3 protein gets one entry after TCRdb re-called the 5' RACE reads with MiXCR. The sample holds 280,000 or so distinct CDR3 sequences, 7.5% to 9.5% seen once. The data are from a study of T-cell memory formation after mild COVID-19. The CDR3 loop spans 15 amino acids. Germline V CDR1 and CDR2: SGHDT, YYEEEE. V was shortened by 4 bases and J by 0 bases, with 11 bases between the two germline ends. General observations from the study: Contracting CD4+ clones sat mainly in CM and EM; CD8+ in EMRA. Several responding clones turned up in pre-infection memory, indicating that cross-reactive memory may have taken part.

The gene calls are TRBV5-6 and TRBJ2-1, with unresolved D. The sequencing sample was made of PBMCs or a T cell subset sorted from them (not recorded which). This sequence originates from a man younger than 30 who had mild COVID-19 (a few samples of this study predate the infection). Cell type and time point are not known. The CDR3 region has the DNA TGTGCCAGCAGCCCCACCACGGCCTCCTACAATGAGCAGTTCTTC. Its protein product is CASSPTTASYNEQFF.